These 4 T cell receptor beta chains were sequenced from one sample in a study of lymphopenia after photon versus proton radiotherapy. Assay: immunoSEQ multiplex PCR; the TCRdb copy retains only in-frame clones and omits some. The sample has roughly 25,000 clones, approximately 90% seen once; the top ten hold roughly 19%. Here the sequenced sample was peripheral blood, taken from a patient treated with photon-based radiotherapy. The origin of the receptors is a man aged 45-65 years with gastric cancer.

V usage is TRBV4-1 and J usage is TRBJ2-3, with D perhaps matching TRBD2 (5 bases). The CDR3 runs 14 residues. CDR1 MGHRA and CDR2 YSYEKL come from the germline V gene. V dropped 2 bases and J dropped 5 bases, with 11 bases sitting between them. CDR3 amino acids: CASSQHSGLDTQYF. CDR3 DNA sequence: TGCGCCAGCAGCCAACATTCGGGGTTAGATACGCAGTATTTT.

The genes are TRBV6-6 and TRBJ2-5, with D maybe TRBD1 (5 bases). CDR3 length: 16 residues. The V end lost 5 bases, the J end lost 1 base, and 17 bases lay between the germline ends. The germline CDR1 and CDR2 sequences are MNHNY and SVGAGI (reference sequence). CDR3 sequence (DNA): TGTGCCAGCAGTCGCTGGGCAGGGATAACCCAAGAGACCCAGTACTTC. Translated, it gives CASSRWAGITQETQYF.

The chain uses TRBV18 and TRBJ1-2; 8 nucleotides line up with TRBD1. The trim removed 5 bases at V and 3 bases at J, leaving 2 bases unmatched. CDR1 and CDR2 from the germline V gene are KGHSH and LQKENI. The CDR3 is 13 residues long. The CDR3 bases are TGTGCCAGCTCAGGGACAGGCCACTATGGCTACACCTTC. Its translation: CASSGTGHYGYTF.

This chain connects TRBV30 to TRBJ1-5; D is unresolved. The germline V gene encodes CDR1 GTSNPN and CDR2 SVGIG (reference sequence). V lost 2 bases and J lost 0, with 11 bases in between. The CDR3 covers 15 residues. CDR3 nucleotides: TGTGCCTGGAGTCGACGGAGAAATAGCAATCAGCCCCAGCATTTT. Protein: CAWSRRRNSNQPQHF. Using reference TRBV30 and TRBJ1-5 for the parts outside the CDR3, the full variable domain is SQTIHQWPATLVQPVGSPLSLECTVEGTSNPNLYWYRQAAGRGLQLLFYSVGIGQISSEVPQNLSASRPQDRQFILSSKKLLLSDSGFYLCAWSRRRNSNQPQHFGDGTRLSIL.